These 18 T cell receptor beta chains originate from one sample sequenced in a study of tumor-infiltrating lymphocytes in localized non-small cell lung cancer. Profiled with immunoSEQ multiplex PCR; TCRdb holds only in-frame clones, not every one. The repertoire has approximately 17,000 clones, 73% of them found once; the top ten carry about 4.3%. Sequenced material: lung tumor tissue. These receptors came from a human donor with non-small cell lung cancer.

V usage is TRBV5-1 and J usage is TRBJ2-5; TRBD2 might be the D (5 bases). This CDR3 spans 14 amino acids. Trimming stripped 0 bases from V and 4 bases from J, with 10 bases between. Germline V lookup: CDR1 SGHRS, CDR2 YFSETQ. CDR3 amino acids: CASSLGGGGETQYF. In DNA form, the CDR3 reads TGCGCCAGCAGCTTGGGTGGAGGTGGAGAGACCCAGTACTTC.

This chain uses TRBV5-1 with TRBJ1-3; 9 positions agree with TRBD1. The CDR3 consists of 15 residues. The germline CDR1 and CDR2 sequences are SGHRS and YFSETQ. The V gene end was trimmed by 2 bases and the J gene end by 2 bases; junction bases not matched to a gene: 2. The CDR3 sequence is CASSFNRGPGNTIYF. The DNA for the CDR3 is TGCGCCAGCAGCTTTAACAGGGGGCCTGGAAACACCATATATTTT. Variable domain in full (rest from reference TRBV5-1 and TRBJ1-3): KAGVTQTPRYLIKTRGQQVTLSCSPISGHRSVSWYQQTPGQGLQFLFEYFSETQRNKGNFPGRFSGRQFSNSRSEMNVSTLELGDSALYLCASSFNRGPGNTIYFGEGSWLTVV.

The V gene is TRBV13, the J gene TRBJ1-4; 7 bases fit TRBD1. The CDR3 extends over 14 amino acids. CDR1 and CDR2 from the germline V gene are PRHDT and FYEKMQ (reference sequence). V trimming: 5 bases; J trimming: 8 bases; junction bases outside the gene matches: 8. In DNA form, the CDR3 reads TGTGCCAGCAGCAACACAGGGGTTAGCGAAAAACTGTTTTTT. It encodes CASSNTGVSEKLFF.

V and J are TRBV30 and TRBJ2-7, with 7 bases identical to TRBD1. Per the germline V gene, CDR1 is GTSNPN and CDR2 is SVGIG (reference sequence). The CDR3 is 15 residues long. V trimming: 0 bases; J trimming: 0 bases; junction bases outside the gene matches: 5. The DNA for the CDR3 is TGTGCCTGGAGTGTCGGTAGGACAGGCTCCTACGAGCAGTACTTC. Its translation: CAWSVGRTGSYEQYF.

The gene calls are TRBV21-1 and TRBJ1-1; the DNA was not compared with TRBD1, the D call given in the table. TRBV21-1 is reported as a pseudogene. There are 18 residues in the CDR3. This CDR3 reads CASSRVTGTQPMNTEAFF. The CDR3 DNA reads TGTGCCAGCAGCAGGGTGACCGGGACACAACCCATGAACACTGAAGCTTTCTTT.

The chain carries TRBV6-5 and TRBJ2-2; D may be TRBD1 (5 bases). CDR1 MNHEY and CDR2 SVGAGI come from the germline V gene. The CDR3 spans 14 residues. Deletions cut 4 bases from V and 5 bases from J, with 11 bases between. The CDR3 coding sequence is TGTGCCAGCAGTTTCAGGGCAGAAACCGGGGAGCTGTTTTTT. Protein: CASSFRAETGELFF.

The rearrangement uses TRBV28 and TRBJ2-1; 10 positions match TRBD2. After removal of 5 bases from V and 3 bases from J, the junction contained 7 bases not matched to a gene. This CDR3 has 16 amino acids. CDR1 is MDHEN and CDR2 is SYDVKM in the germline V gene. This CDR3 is CASSTLSGGVYNEQFF. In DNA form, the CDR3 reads TGTGCCAGCAGTACCCTAAGCGGGGGGGTCTACAATGAGCAGTTCTTC.

Here the CDR3 DNA reads TGTGCCAGCAGGGCGGGACAGATTAATGAAAAACTGTTTTTT. It encodes CASRAGQINEKLFF. This chain uses TRBV2 with TRBJ1-4; 7 bases fit TRBD1. CDR1 and CDR2 (germline): SNHLY, FYNNEI. The ends lost 6 bases at V and 4 bases at J; junction bases unmatched: 5. The CDR3 consists of 14 residues. Combining the CDR3 with reference TRBV2 and TRBJ1-4 gives the whole variable domain EPEVTQTPSHQVTQMGQEVILRCVPISNHLYFYWYRQILGQKVEFLVSFYNNEISEKSEIFDDQFSVERPDGSNFTLKIRSTKLEDSAMYFCASRAGQINEKLFFGSGTQLSVL.

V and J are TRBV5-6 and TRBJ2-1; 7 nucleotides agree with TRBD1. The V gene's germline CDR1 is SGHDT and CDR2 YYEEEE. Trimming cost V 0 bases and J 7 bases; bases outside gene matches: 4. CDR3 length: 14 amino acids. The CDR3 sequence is CASSLVGTENEQFF. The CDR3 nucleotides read TGTGCCAGCAGCTTGGTGGGGACAGAAAATGAGCAGTTCTTC. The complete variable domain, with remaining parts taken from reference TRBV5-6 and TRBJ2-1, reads DAGVTQSPTHLIKTRGQQVTLRCSPKSGHDTVSWYQQALGQGPQFIFQYYEEEERQRGNFPDRFSGHQFPNYSSELNVNALLLGDSALYLCASSLVGTENEQFFGPGTRLTVL.

CDR3 region: CASSSEINQPQHF. CDR3 nucleotides: TGTGCCAGCAGCAGTGAAATAAATCAGCCCCAGCATTTT. This chain joins TRBV2 and TRBJ1-5; D is unclear. This CDR3 region has 13 residues. With 6 bases removed from V and 4 bases from J, the gap between germline ends came to 10 bases. Per germline, CDR1 SNHLY and CDR2 FYNNEI. Looking up the rest from reference TRBV2 and TRBJ1-5 gives the full variable domain: EPEVTQTPSHQVTQMGQEVILRCVPISNHLYFYWYRQILGQKVEFLVSFYNNEISEKSEIFDDQFSVERPDGSNFTLKIRSTKLEDSAMYFCASSSEINQPQHFGDGTRLSIL.

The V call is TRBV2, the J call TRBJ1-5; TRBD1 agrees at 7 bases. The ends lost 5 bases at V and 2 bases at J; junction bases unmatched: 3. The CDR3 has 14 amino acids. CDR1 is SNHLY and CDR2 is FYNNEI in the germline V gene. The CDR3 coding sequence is TGTGCCAGCAGTCTCAGGGGGGGCAATCAGCCCCAGCATTTT. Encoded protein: CASSLRGGNQPQHF. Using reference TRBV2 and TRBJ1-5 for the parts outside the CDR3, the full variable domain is EPEVTQTPSHQVTQMGQEVILRCVPISNHLYFYWYRQILGQKVEFLVSFYNNEISEKSEIFDDQFSVERPDGSNFTLKIRSTKLEDSAMYFCASSLRGGNQPQHFGDGTRLSIL.

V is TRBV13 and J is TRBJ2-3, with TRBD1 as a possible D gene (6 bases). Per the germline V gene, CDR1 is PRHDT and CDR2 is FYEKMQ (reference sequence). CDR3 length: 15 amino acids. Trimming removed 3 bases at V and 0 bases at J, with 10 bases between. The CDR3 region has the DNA TGTGCCAGCAGCTTCAGGGGCCCTAGCACAGATACGCAGTATTTT. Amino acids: CASSFRGPSTDTQYF.

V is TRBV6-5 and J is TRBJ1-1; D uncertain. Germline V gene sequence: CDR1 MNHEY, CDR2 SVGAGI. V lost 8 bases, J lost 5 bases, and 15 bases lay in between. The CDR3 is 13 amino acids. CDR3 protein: CASYPFSGTEAFF. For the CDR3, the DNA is TGTGCCAGCTACCCCTTCAGTGGGACTGAAGCTTTCTTT.

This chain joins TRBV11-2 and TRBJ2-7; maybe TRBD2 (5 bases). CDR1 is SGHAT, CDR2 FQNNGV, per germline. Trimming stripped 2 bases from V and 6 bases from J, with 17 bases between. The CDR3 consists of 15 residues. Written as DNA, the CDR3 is TGTGCCAGCAGCTTAAGCGCTTCTCGGGGTGGCGAGCAGTACTTC. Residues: CASSLSASRGGEQYF.

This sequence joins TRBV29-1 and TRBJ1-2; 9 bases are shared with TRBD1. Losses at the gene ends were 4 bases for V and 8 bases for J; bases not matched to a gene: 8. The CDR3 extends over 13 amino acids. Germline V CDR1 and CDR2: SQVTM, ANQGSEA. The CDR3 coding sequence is TGCAGCGTTGGAGGCTGGACAGGGGACGGCTACACCTTC. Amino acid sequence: CSVGGWTGDGYTF.

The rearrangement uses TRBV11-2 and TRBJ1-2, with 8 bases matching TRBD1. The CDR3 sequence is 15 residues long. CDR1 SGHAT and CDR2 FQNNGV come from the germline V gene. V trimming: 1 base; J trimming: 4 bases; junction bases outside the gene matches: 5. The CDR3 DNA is TGTGCCAGCAGCTTAGCTCCAGGGGGCTTCTATGGCTACACCTTC. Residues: CASSLAPGGFYGYTF.

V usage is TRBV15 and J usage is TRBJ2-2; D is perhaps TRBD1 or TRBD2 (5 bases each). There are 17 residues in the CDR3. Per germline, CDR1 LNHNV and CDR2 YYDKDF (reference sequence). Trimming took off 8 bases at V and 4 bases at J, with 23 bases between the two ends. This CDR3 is CATGSGTSGSSTGELFF. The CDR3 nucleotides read TGTGCCACCGGGTCTGGGACCTCCGGATCTTCCACCGGGGAGCTGTTTTTT.

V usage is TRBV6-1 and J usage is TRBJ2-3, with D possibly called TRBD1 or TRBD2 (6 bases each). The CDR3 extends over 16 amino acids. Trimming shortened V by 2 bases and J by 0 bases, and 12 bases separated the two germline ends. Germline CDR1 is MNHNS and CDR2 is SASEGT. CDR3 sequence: CASSEMGGGSTDTQYF. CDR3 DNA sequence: TGTGCCAGCAGTGAAATGGGGGGCGGGAGCACAGATACGCAGTATTTT.